This T cell receptor beta chain was observed in a study of blood T cell repertoires in COVID-19. Across the whole study: The samples span acute and convalescent COVID-19 from the United States, Italy and Spain.

Only in-frame clones appear in the TCRdb table, and some are missing; sequencing was by immunoSEQ multiplex PCR. The sample includes 250,000 to 300,000 clones, 70% to 90% seen only once; the top ten take around 0.92%. Everyone who took part was roughly 18 to 89 years old, and they came from 24 US areas. The CDR3 is 16 amino acids. CDR1 is SGHRS, CDR2 YFSETQ, per germline. Trimming removed 4 bases at V and 4 bases at J, with 21 bases between. The sample was PBMCs or T cells enriched from blood (not recorded which). J is TRBJ2-7 and V is TRBV5-1, with TRBD1 as a possible D gene (6 bases). The sequence was obtained from a woman in her twenties or thirties who had recovered from COVID-19. CDR3 sequence (DNA): TGCGCCAGCAGCCACCGGACAGCCCCTTATCAGTACGAGCAGTACTTC. It specifies CASSHRTAPYQYEQYF. The full variable domain, its missing parts supplied by reference TRBV5-1 and TRBJ2-7, is KAGVTQTPRYLIKTRGQQVTLSCSPISGHRSVSWYQQTPGQGLQFLFEYFSETQRNKGNFPGRFSGRQFSNSRSEMNVSTLELGDSALYLCASSHRTAPYQYEQYFGPGTRLTVT.